Sequencing of this T cell receptor beta chain was carried out in a study of blood T cell repertoires in COVID-19. Study-level background: T cells, B-cell-depleted T cells, or PBMCs provided the cDNA or gDNA that served as material.

This CDR3 spans 15 amino acids. Germline V lookup: CDR1 SGHVS, CDR2 FQNEAQ. The germline V and J ends were trimmed by 0 bases and 1 base, with 7 bases remaining between them. In the original workflow: Estimates of nucleated cell counts were drawn from the amplification of reference gene primers. Repertoires were generated with immunoSEQ multiplex PCR, while TCRdb's copy carries only in-frame clones and drops some. The V and J calls and clone size come from that table; D and trimming were worked out from the DNA. Counted here are 97,000 or so clones, approximately 84% occurring once; the ten biggest clones make up approximately 4.5%.

The sequence was obtained from a human donor in a cohort sampled during active COVID-19. The rearrangement links TRBV7-8 to TRBJ1-5; D uncertain. The material sequenced was peripheral blood. The DNA for the CDR3 is TGTGCCAGCAGCTTAGCTGCGGGAAGCAATCAGCCCCAGCATTTT. It encodes CASSLAAGSNQPQHF.